This TCR beta chain was sequenced during a study of blood T cell repertoires in COVID-19. TCRdb keeps only in-frame clones here, not all; method: immunoSEQ multiplex PCR. The table has 150,000 to 200,000 clones, approximately 90% seen once. V lost 1 base to trimming and J lost 7 bases, with 5 bases between them. Germline CDR1 SGHAT, CDR2 FQNNGV. The CDR3 totals 12 residues. The V call is TRBV11-2, the J call TRBJ1-5, with D unclear. This sequence originates from a man between 18 and 35 years old with acute or convalescent COVID-19. The sequenced material came from peripheral blood. CDR3 sequence reads: CASSLGGQPQHF. The CDR3, as DNA: TGTGCCAGCAGCTTAGGAGGCCAGCCCCAGCATTTT.